This T cell receptor beta chain was observed in a study of blood T cell repertoires in COVID-19. Data came from immunoSEQ multiplex PCR; TCRdb stores just in-frame clones and leaves some out. The sample shows fewer than 500,000 clones, around 90% of them seen only once. CDR1 LGHNT and CDR2 FRNRAP come from the germline V gene. The CDR3 extends over 17 amino acids. Germline trimming cut 3 bases from V and 2 bases from J; bases unmatched to any gene: 5. The sequenced sample was PBMCs or T cells enriched from blood (not recorded which). The clonotype comes from a woman under 30 with acute COVID-19. The chain has TRBV12-5 and TRBJ1-3; TRBD1 agrees at 12 bases. CDR3 in amino acids: CASGFRGQGAAGNTIYF. CDR3 nucleotides: TGTGCTAGTGGTTTTAGGGGACAGGGGGCAGCTGGAAACACCATATATTTT.